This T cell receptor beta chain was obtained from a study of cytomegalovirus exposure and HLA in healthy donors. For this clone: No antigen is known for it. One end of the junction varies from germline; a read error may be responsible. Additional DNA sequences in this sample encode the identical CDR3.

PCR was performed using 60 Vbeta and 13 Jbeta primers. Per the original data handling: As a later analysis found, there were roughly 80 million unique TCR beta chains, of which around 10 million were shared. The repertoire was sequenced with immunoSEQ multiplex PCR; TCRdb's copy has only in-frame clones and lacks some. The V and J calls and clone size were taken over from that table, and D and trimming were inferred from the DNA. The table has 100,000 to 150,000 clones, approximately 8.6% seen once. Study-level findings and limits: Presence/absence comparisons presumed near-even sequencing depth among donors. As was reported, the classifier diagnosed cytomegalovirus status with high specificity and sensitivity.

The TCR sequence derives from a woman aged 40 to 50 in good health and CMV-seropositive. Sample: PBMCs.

The CDR3 nucleotides are TGTGCCAGCAGCTATAGGACAGGGGGAGGAAATTCACCCCTACACTTT. Residues: CASSYRTGGGNSPLHF. The chain links TRBV7-9 to TRBJ1-6, with TRBD1 matching 10 bases. CDR1 is SEHNR and CDR2 is FQNEAQ in the germline V gene (reference sequence). The CDR3 runs 16 residues.